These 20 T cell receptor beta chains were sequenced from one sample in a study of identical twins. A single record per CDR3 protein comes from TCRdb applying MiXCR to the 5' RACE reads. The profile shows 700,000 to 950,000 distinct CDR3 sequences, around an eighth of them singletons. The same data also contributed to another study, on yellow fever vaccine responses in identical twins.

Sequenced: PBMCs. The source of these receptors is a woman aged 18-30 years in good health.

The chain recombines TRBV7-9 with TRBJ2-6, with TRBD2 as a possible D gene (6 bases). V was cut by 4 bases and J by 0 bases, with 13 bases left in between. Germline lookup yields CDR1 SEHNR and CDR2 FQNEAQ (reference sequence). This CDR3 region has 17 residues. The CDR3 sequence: CASSSGPGSSGANVLTF. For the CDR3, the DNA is TGTGCCAGCAGCTCGGGACCCGGGAGCTCTGGGGCCAACGTCCTGACTTTC.

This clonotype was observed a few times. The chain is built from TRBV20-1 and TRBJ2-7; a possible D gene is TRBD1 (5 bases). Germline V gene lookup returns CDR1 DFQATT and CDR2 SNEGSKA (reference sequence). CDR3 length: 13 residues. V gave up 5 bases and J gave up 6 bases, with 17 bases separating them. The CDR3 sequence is CSAPSPGLVEQYF. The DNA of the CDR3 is TGCAGTGCTCCTTCGCCAGGGTTGGTCGAGCAGTACTTC.

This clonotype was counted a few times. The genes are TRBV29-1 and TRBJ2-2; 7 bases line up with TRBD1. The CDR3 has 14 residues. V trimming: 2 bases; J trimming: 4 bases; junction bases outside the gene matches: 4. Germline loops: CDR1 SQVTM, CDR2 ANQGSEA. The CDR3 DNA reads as TGCAGCGTTGAACAGGGGGTAGGCACCGGGGAGCTGTTTTTT. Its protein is CSVEQGVGTGELFF.

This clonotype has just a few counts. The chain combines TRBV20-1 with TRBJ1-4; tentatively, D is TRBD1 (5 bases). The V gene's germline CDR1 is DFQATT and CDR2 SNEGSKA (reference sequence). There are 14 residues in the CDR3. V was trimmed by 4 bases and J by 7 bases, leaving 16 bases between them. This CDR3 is CSATPQGKAEKLFF. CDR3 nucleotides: TGCAGTGCTACCCCCCAGGGAAAGGCTGAAAAACTGTTTTTT.

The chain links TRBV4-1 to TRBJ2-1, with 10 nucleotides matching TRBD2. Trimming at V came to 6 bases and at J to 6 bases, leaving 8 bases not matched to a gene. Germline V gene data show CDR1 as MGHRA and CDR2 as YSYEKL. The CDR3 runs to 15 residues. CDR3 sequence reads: CASSELAGVGNEQFF. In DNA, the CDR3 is TGCGCCAGCAGTGAGCTAGCGGGAGTAGGCAATGAGCAGTTCTTC.

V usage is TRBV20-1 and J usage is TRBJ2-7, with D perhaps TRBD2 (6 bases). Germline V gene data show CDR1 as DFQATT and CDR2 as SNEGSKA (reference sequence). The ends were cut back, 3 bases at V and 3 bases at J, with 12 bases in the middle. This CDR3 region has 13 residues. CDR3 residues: CSASGSLDYEQYF. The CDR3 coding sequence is TGCAGTGCTAGCGGGAGCCTGGACTACGAGCAGTACTTC.

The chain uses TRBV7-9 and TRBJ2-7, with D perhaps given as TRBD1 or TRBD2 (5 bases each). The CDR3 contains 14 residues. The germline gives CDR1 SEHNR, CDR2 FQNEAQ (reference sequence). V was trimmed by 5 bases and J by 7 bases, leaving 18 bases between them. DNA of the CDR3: TGTGCCAGCAGCACCGGGACCGCTGAGGGGGAGCAGTACGTC. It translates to CASSTGTAEGEQYV.

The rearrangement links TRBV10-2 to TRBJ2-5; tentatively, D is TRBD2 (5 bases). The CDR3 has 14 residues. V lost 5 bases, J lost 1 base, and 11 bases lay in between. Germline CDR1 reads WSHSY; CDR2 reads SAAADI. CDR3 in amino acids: CASSNSGVQETQYF. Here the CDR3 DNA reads TGCGCCAGCAGTAACAGCGGTGTCCAAGAGACCCAGTACTTC.

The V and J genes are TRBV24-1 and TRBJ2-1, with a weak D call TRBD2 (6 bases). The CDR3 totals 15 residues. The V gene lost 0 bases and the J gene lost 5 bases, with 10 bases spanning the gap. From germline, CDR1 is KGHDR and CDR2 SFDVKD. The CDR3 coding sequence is TGTGCCACCAGTGATTTGGGTAGCGGAAACAATGAGCAGTTCTTC. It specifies CATSDLGSGNNEQFF.

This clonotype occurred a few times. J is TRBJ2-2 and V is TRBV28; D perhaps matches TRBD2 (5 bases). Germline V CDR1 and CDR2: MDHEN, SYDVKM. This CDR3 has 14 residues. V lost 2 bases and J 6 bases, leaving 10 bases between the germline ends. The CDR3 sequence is CASSLRGWSGELFF. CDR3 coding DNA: TGTGCCAGCAGTTTAAGAGGGTGGTCCGGGGAGCTGTTTTTT.

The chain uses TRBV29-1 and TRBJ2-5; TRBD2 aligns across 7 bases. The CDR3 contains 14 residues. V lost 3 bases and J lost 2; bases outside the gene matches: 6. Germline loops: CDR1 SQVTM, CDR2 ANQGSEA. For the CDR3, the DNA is TGCAGCGTTGAGGCGGGAGAGGGGCAAGAGACCCAGTACTTC. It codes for CSVEAGEGQETQYF.

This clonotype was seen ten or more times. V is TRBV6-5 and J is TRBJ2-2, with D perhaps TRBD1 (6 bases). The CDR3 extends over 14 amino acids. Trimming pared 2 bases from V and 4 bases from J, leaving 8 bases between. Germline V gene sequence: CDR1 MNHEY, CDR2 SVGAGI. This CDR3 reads CASSYGQSTGELFF. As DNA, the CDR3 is TGTGCCAGCAGTTACGGACAGTCCACCGGGGAGCTGTTTTTT.

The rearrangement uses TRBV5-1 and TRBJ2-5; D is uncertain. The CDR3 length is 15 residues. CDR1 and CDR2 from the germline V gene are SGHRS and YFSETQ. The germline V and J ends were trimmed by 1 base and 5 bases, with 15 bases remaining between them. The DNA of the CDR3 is TGCGCCAGCAGCTTGTCGGCCCCGCCCCGGGAGACCCAGTACTTC. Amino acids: CASSLSAPPRETQYF.

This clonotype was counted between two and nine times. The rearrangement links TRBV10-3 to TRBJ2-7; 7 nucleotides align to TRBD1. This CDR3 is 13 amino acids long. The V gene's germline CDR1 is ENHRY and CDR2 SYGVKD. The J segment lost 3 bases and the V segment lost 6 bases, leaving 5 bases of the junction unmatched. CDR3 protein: CAISSGQFYEQYV. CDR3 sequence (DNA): TGTGCCATCAGCTCGGGACAGTTCTACGAGCAGTACGTC.

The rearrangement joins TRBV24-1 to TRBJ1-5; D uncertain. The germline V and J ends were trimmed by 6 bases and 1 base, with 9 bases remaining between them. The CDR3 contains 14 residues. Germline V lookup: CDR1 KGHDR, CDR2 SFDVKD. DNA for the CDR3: TGTGCCACCAGTTGCGCCAAAAGCAATCAGCCCCAGCATTTT. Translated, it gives CATSCAKSNQPQHF.

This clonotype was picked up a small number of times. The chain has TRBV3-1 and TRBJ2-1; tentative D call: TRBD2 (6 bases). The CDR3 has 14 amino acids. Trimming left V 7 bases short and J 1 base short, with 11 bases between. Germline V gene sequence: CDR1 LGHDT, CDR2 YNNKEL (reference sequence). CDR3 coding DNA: TGTGCCAGCACTTTCGGACTATCCTACAATGAGCAGTTCTTC. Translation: CASTFGLSYNEQFF.

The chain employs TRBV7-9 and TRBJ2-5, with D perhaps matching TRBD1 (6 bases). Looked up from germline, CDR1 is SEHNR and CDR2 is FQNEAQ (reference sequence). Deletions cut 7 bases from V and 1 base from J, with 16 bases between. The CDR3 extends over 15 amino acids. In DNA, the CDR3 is TGTGCCAGCACCCCCCTAACAGGGATCCAAGAGACCCAGTACTTC. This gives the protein CASTPLTGIQETQYF.

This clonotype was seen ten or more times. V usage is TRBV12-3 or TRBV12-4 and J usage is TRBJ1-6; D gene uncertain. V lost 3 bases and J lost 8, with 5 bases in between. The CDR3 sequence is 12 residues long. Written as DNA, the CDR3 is TGTGCCAGCAGTTTTGCTGATTCACCCCTCCACTTT. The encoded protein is CASSFADSPLHF.

CDR3 sequence: CASSDRSSYNSPLHF. The CDR3 nucleotides read TGTGCCAGCAGTGACAGGAGCTCCTATAATTCACCCCTCCACTTT. The gene calls are TRBV25-1 and TRBJ1-6; D gene uncertain. The CDR3 extends over 15 amino acids. V shed 3 bases and J shed 0 bases, with 6 bases lying between them. Germline values: CDR1 MGHDK, CDR2 SYGVNS.

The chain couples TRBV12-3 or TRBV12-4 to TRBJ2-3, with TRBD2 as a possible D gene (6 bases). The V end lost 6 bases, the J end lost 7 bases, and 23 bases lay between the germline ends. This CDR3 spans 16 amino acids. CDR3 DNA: TGTGCCAGCAGCCCCCTGTTCGGGGGAGCCCCGTATACGCAGTATTTT. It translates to CASSPLFGGAPYTQYF.